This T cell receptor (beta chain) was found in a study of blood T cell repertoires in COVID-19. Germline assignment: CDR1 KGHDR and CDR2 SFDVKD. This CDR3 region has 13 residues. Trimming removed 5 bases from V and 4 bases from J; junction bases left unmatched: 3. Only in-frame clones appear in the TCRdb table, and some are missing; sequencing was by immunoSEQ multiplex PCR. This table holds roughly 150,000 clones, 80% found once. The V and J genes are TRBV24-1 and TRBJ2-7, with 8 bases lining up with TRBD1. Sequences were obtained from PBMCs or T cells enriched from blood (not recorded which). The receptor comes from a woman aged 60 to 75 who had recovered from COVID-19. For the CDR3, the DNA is TGTGCCACCAGTGGGACAGGGTTTTACGAGCAGTACTTC. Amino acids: CATSGTGFYEQYF.